This is a list of T cell receptor beta chains from one sample in a study of blood T cell repertoires in COVID-19. Clones were sequenced by immunoSEQ multiplex PCR, and TCRdb holds only the in-frame ones, with some missing. This sample has over 200,000 clones, with approximately 84% found just once. Sequencing was performed on peripheral blood. The receptors shown here come from a man aged 45-60 years with active or convalescent COVID-19. Both conserved end residues are part of each CDR3. D genes are given only for firm matches. Rows may omit the clone size; those that give it use once, few, many or a size class.

j_call v_call d_call clone_size cdr3_nt cdr3_aa
TRBJ2-7 TRBV3-1/TRBV3-2 NA NA TGTGCCAGCAGCACCCAGGGCAGGGTCCCCTACGAGCAGTACTTC CASSTQGRVPYEQYF
TRBJ1-5 TRBV5-1 TRBD1 NA TGCGCCAGCAGCGAAACAGGGGGAGGGAACAATCAGCCCCAGCATTTT CASSETGGGNNQPQHF
TRBJ2-1 TRBV5-1 TRBD1 once TGCGCCAGCAGCTTGAGAGGGGACAGGGGGCGTAGAACCTACAATGAGCAGTTCTTC CASSLRGDRGRRTYNEQFF
TRBJ1-2 TRBV7-9 NA NA TGTGCCAGCAGCCTCTTGGGAGCTGGGGACTATGGCTACACCTTC CASSLLGAGDYGYTF
TRBJ1-3 TRBV18 TRBD1 few TGTGCCAGCTCACCACCGGGGAGACAGGGGAGTTCTGGAAACACCATATATTTT CASSPPGRQGSSGNTIYF
TRBJ2-1 TRBV5-1 NA NA TGCGCCAGCAGCTTGATACAGGGAAGCTACAATGAGCAGTTCTTC CASSLIQGSYNEQFF
TRBJ2-7 TRBV10-2 NA NA TGCGCCAGCAGCCCCTCGTACGAGCAGTACTTC CASSPSYEQYF
TRBJ2-3 TRBV7-2 TRBD2 once TGTGCCAGCAGATGGGGACTAGCTAGCACAGATACGCAGTATTTT CASRWGLASTDTQYF
TRBJ1-1 TRBV5-1 NA NA TGCGCCAGCAGCACGGCCGGGACATTTAGCACTGAAGCTTTCTTT CASSTAGTFSTEAFF
TRBJ1-2 TRBV30 NA few TGTGCCACTAGAGATCCGGTGGCCTATGGCTACACCTTC CATRDPVAYGYTF
TRBJ2-7 TRBV10-2 TRBD1 NA TGCGCCAGCACCCCGACAGGGCCCTACGAGCAGTACTTC CASTPTGPYEQYF
TRBJ1-4 TRBV27 TRBD1 once TGTGCCAGCAGTTTCCTTCCGGGACAGGGAGGAGAAAAACTGTTTTTT CASSFLPGQGGEKLFF
TRBJ2-2 TRBV19 NA NA TGTGCCAGTAGCAGTGACAGGACCAGGACCGGGGAGCTGTTTTTT CASSSDRTRTGELFF
TRBJ2-5 TRBV9 TRBD2 NA TGTGCCAGCAGCGAATCAGCGGGGGTCAACCAAGAGACCCAGTACTTC CASSESAGVNQETQYF
TRBJ1-6 TRBV5-1 TRBD1 NA TGCGCCAGCAGCCTGACCGGACAGGGGAGGGGATCACCCCTCCACTTT CASSLTGQGRGSPLHF
TRBJ2-6 TRBV25-1 TRBD2 NA TGTGCCAGCAGTGGGGGACTAGCGGGGTCCTCTGGGGCCAACGTCCTGACTTTC CASSGGLAGSSGANVLTF
TRBJ2-2 TRBV5-1 TRBD2 NA TGCGCCAGCAGCCCGAGCGGGGGGGACACCGGGGAGCTGTTTTTT CASSPSGGDTGELFF
TRBJ2-1 TRBV19 TRBD2 NA TGTGCCAGTAGTTTCCCCGCTGGTAGCGGGTACAATGAGCAGTTCTTC CASSFPAGSGYNEQFF
TRBJ2-1 TRBV9 TRBD1 NA TGTGCCAGCAGCGAGGGGACAGTATACAATGAGCAGTTCTTC CASSEGTVYNEQFF
TRBJ2-2 TRBV11-2 TRBD1 few TGTGCCAGCGGGGGACAGCCTTCCACCGGGGAGCTGTTTTTT CASGGQPSTGELFF
TRBJ2-2 TRBV9 NA NA TGTGCCAGCAGCGTACCCTCCAGGGAAAGGGCCGGGGAGCTGTTTTTT CASSVPSRERAGELFF
TRBJ2-7 TRBV18 NA NA TGTGCCAGCTCACAACCGCGGGGATCCTCCTACGAGCAGTACTTC CASSQPRGSSYEQYF
TRBJ1-1 TRBV7-9 TRBD1 once TGTGCCAGCAGCTTAGCGGGACAGACTGAAGCTTTCTTT CASSLAGQTEAFF
TRBJ2-7 TRBV7-2 TRBD2 NA TGTGCCAGCAGCTTGTGGGGGAGGGGAGGTTACGAGCAGTACTTC CASSLWGRGGYEQYF
TRBJ1-4 TRBV9 NA once TGTGCCAGCAGCAGGGGGAGGGTACAGGGTGTTTTGCCTAATGAAAAACTGTTTTTT CASSRGRVQGVLPNEKLFF
TRBJ2-1 TRBV9 NA NA TGTGCCAGCAGCGGGGGCCACGACAATGAGCAGTTCTTC CASSGGHDNEQFF
TRBJ2-3 TRBV4-3 NA NA TGCGCCAGCAGCCAAGATTGGGACGGGGGACTCGTCTTT CASSQDWDGGLVF
TRBJ1-4 TRBV5-1 NA NA TGCGCCAGCAGCCCGGGGGCGGGAGGAGCCAATGAAAAACTGTTTTTT CASSPGAGGANEKLFF
TRBJ2-7 TRBV5-1 TRBD2 once TGCGCCAGCAGCCTTGAACCGGGACTAGCGACCGAGCAGTACTTC CASSLEPGLATEQYF
TRBJ1-5 TRBV2 NA NA TGTGCCAGCAGGGCGACAGCCTCTCATCAGCCCCAGCATTTT CASRATASHQPQHF
TRBJ2-2 TRBV11-2 NA once TGTGCCAGCAGCTTAGGACTCCTCAACACCGGGGAGCTGTTTTTT CASSLGLLNTGELFF
TRBJ1-5 TRBV28 TRBD1 NA TGTGCCAGCAGGGACCCTCAGGGGGTCGGCAATCAGCCCCAGCATTTT CASRDPQGVGNQPQHF
TRBJ1-2 TRBV4-2 NA NA TGTGCCAGCAGCCAAGGACAGGAGAAAACCTATGGCTACACCTTC CASSQGQEKTYGYTF
TRBJ1-5 TRBV27 TRBD1 NA TGTGCCAGCAGTTTGTTGGGACAGGGGGTTGGTAATCAGCCCCAGCATTTT CASSLLGQGVGNQPQHF
TRBJ1-1 TRBV9 NA NA TGTGCCAGCAGCGTAGACCCCGGACCTGGGGGGTTGAGGACTGAAGCTTTCTTT CASSVDPGPGGLRTEAFF
TRBJ1-4 TRBV5-4 TRBD1 NA TGTGCCAGCAGCTTGGGAGGACAGGGGTATAGCGAAAAACTGTTTTTT CASSLGGQGYSEKLFF
TRBJ2-7 TRBV19 NA NA TGTGCCAGTAAGGCTAGGCAGGGGATCGGCGAGCAGTACTTC CASKARQGIGEQYF
TRBJ2-1 TRBV6-5 TRBD2 NA TGTGCCAGCAGTTGGACTAGCGGGGGGGCCAATGAGCAGTTCTTC CASSWTSGGANEQFF
TRBJ1-2 TRBV2 NA NA TGTGCCAGCAGACGTTTAATGGGGGGATATGGCTACACCTTC CASRRLMGGYGYTF
TRBJ1-1 TRBV6-5 NA NA TGTGCCAGCAGTCGGGGGGTACTAGCTTTCTTT CASSRGVLAFF
TRBJ1-1 TRBV3-1/TRBV3-2 NA NA TGTGCCAGCAGCCAGGGGGGGGGCCAAACTGAAGCTTTCTTT CASSQGGGQTEAFF
TRBJ2-3 TRBV29-1 TRBD2 NA TGCAGCGTTCGGCGGGGGAGAGTAGATACGCAGTATTTT CSVRRGRVDTQYF
TRBJ2-3 TRBV6-5 NA NA TGTGCCAGCAAGGGTCTAGCGAACGCAGATACGCAGTATTTT CASKGLANADTQYF
TRBJ1-2 TRBV9 TRBD1 NA TGTGCCAGCAGCGTAGGCAGGGGGACCCCTGGCTATGGCTACACCTTC CASSVGRGTPGYGYTF